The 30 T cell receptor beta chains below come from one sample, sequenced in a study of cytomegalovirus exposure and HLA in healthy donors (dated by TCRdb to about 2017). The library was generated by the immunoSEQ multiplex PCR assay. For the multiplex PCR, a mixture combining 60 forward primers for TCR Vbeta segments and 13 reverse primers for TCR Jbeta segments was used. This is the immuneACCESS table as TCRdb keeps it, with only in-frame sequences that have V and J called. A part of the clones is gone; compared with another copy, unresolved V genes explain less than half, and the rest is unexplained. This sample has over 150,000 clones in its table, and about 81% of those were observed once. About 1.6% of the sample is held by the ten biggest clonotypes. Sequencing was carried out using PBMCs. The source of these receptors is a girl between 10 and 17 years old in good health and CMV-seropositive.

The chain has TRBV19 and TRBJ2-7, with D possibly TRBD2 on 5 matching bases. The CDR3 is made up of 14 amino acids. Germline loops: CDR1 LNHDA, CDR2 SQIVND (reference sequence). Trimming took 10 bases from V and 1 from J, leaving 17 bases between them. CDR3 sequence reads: CATAPLSGSYEQYF. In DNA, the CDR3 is TGTGCCACCGCGCCCTTAAGCGGATCCTACGAGCAGTACTTC.

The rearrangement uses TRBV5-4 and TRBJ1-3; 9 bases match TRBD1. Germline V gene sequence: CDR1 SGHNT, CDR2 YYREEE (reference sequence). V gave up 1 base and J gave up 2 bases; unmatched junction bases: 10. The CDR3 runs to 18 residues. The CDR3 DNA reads TGTGCCAGCAGCTTGCCCGTCACAGGGGGCCGACCTGGAAACACCATATATTTT. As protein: CASSLPVTGGRPGNTIYF.

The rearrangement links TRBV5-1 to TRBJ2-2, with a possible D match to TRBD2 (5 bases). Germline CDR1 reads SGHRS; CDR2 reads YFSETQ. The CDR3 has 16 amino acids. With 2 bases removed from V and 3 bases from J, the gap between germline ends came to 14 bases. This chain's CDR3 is CASSLKSPGDTGELFF. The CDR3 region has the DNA TGCGCCAGCAGCTTAAAGTCCCCCGGGGACACCGGGGAGCTGTTTTTT.

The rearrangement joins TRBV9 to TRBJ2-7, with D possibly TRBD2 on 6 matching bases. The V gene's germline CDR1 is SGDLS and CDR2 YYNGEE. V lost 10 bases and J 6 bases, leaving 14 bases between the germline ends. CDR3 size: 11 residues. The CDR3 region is CAWAGPGEQYF. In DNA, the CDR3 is TGTGCCTGGGCGGGGCCTGGCGAGCAGTACTTC.

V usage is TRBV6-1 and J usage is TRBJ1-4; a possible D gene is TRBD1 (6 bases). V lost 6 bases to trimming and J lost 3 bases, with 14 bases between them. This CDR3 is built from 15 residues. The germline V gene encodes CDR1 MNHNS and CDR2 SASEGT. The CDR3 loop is CASSTTGRANEKLFF. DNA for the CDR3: TGTGCCAGCAGCACAACAGGGCGCGCTAATGAAAAACTGTTTTTT.

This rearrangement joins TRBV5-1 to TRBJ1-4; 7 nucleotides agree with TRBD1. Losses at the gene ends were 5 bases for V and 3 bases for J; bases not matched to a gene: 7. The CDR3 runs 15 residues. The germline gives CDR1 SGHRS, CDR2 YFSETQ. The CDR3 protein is CASRRQGPPNEKLFF. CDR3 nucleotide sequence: TGCGCCAGCAGAAGACAGGGTCCCCCTAATGAAAAACTGTTTTTT.

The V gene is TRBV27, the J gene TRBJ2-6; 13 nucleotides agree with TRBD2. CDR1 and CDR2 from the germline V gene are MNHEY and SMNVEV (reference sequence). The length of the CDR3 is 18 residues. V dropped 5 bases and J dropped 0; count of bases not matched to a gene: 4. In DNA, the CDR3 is TGTGCCAGCAGTCCGGGACTAGCGGGGCCCTCTGGGGCCAACGTCCTGACTTTC. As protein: CASSPGLAGPSGANVLTF.

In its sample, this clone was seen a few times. The CDR3 protein is CASSRQLDALEAFF. The CDR3 region has the DNA TGTGCCAGCAGCAGACAATTAGACGCCCTCGAGGCTTTCTTT. The chain has TRBV6-1 and TRBJ1-1; D gene uncertain. Germline lookup yields CDR1 MNHNS and CDR2 SASEGT. Deletions cut 6 bases from V and 11 bases from J, with 22 bases between. The CDR3 runs to 14 residues.

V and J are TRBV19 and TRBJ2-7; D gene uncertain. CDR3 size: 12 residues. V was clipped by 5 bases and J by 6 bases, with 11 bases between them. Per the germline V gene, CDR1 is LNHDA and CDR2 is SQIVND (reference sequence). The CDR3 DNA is TGTGCCAGTAGTCTTAGCTCGGGCGAGCAGTACTTC. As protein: CASSLSSGEQYF.

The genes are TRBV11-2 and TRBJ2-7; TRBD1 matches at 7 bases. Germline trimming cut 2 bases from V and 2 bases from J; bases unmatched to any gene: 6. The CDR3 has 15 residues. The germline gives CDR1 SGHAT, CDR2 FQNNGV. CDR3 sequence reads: CASSLSTGTAYEQYF. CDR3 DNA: TGTGCCAGCAGCTTAAGCACCGGGACAGCCTACGAGCAGTACTTC. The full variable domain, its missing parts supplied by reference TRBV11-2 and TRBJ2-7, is EAGVAQSPRYKIIEKRQSVAFWCNPISGHATLYWYQQILGQGPKLLIQFQNNGVVDDSQLPKDRFSAERLKGVDSTLKIQPAKLEDSAVYLCASSLSTGTAYEQYFGPGTRLTVT.

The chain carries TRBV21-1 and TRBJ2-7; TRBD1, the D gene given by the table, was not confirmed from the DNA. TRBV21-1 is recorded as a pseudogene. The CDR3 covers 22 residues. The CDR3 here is CASSPLEISRTWGQKNPYEQYF. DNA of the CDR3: TGTGCCAGCAGCCCCCTCGAGATAAGCCGGACTTGGGGACAAAAAAACCCATACGAGCAGTACTTC.

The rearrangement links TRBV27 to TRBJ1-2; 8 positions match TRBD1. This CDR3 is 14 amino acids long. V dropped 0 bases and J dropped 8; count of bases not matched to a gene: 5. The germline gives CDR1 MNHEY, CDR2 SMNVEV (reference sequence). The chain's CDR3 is CASSLSRGLGGYTF. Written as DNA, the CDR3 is TGTGCCAGCAGTTTATCCAGGGGGCTGGGGGGCTACACCTTC.

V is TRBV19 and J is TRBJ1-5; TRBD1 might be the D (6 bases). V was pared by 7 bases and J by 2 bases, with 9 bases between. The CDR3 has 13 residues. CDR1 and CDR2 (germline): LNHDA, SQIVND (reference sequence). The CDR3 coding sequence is TGTGCCAGTAAGAACAGGGGCAATCAGCCCCAGCATTTT. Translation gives CASKNRGNQPQHF. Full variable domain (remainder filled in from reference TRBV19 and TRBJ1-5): DGGITQSPKYLFRKEGQNVTLSCEQNLNHDAMYWYRQDPGQGLRLIYYSQIVNDFQKGDIAEGYSVSREKKESFPLTVTSAQKNPTAFYLCASKNRGNQPQHFGDGTRLSIL.

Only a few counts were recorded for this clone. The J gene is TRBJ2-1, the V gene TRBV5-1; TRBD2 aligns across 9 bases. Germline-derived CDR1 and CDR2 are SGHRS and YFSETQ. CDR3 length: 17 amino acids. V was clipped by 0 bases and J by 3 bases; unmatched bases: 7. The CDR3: CASSLAASGMNYNEQFF. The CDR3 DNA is TGCGCCAGCAGCTTGGCGGCTAGCGGGATGAACTACAATGAGCAGTTCTTC.

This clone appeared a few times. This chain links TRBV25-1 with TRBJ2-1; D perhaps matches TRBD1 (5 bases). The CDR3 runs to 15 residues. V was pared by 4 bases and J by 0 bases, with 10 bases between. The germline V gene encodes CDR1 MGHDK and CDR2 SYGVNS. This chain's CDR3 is CASSGQTFSYNEQFF. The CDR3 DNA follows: TGTGCCAGCAGTGGACAGACTTTCTCCTACAATGAGCAGTTCTTC.

CDR3 nucleotide sequence: TGTGCCAGCAGTCACGGACTAGCGGGGGGGCCGAACGGCAATGAGCAGTTCTTC. Its protein product is CASSHGLAGGPNGNEQFF. The chain carries TRBV2 and TRBJ2-1; TRBD2 aligns across 15 bases. The V gene's germline CDR1 is SNHLY and CDR2 FYNNEI. V lost 5 bases, J lost 6 bases, and 11 bases stayed unmatched. There are 18 residues in the CDR3. Together with reference TRBV2 and TRBJ2-1, the CDR3 gives the full variable domain: EPEVTQTPSHQVTQMGQEVILRCVPISNHLYFYWYRQILGQKVEFLVSFYNNEISEKSEIFDDQFSVERPDGSNFTLKIRSTKLEDSAMYFCASSHGLAGGPNGNEQFFGPGTRLTVL.

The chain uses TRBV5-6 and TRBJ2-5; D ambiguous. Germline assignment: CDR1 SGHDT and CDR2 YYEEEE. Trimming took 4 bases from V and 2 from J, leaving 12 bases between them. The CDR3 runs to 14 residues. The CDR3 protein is CASSPVSVQETQYF. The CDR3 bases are TGTGCCAGCAGCCCGGTTTCTGTTCAAGAGACCCAGTACTTC.

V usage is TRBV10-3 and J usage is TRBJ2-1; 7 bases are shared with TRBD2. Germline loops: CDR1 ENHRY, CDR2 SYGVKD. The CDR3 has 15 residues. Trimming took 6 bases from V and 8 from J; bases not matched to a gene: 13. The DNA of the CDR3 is TGTGCCATCAGGGCGGGCTTTTCCGCGGGAGATGAGCAGTTCTTC. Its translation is CAIRAGFSAGDEQFF.

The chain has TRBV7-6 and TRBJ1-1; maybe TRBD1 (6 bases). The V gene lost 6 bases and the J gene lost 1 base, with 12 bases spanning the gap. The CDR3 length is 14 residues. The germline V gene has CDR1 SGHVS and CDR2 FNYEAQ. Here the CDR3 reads CASSFKTGNTEAFF. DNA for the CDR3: TGTGCCAGCAGTTTCAAGACAGGGAACACTGAAGCTTTCTTT.

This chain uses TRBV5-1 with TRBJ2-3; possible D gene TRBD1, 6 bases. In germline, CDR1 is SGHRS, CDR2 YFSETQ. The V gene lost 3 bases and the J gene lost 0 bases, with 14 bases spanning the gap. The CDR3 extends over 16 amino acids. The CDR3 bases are TGCGCCAGCAGCTGGCAGGGGACCACAAGCACAGATACGCAGTATTTT. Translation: CASSWQGTTSTDTQYF.

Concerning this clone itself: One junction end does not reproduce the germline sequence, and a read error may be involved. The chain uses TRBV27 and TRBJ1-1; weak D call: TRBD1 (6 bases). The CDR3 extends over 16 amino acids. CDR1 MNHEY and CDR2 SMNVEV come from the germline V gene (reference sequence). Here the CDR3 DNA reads TGTGCCAGCAGTTATGCCCGGGACAAGCAGGACACTAAAGCTTTCTTT. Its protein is CASSYARDKQDTKAFF.

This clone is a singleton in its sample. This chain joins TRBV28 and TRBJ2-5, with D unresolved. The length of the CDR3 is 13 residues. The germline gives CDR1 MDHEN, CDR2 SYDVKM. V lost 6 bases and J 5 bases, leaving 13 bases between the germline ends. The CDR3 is CASSSRFGETQYF. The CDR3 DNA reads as TGTGCCAGCAGCTCCAGGTTTGGGGAGACCCAGTACTTC.

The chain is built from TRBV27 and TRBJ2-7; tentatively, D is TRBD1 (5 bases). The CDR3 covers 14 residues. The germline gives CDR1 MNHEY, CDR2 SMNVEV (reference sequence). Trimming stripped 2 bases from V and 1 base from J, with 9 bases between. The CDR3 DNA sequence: TGTGCCAGCAGTTTAGGTCGGACATCCTACGAGCAGTACTTC. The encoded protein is CASSLGRTSYEQYF.

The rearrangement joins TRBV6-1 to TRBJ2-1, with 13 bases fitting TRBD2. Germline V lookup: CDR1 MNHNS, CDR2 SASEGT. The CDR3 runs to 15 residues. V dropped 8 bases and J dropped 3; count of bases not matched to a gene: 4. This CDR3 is CASSRTSGSYNEQFF. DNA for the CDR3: TGTGCCAGCTCCCGGACTAGCGGGAGCTACAATGAGCAGTTCTTC.

The CDR3 spells CSVGGNEQYF. CDR3 DNA: TGCAGCGTTGGAGGGAACGAGCAGTACTTC. This chain links TRBV29-1 with TRBJ2-7, with D possibly matching TRBD2 (5 bases). V was clipped by 4 bases and J by 5 bases, with 6 bases between them. Germline assignment: CDR1 SQVTM and CDR2 ANQGSEA. There are 10 residues in the CDR3.

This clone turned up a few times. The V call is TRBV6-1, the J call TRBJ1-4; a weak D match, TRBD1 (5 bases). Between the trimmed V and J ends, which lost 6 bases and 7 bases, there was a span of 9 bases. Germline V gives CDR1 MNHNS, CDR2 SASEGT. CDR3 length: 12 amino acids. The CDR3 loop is CASSRGFEKLFF. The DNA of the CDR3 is TGTGCCAGCAGCCGGGGGTTTGAAAAACTGTTTTTT.

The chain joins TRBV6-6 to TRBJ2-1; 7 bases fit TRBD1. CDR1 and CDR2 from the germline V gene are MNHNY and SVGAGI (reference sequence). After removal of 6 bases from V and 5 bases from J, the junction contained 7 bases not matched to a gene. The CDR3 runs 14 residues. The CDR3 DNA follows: TGTGCCAGCAGGGCAGGGGACAGCAACAATGAGCAGTTCTTC. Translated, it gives CASRAGDSNNEQFF.

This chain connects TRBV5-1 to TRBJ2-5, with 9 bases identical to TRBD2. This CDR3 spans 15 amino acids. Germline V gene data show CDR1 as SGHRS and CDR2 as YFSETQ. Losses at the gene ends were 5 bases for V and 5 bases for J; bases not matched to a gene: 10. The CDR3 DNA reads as TGCGCCAGCAGGACTCGCGGGGGGGCCGGTGAGACCCAGTACTTC. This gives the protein CASRTRGGAGETQYF.

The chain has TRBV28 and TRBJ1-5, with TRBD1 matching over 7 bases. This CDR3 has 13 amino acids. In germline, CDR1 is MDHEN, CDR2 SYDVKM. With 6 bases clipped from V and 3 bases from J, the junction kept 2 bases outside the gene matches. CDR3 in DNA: TGTGCCAGCAGGACAGGGAACAATCAGCCCCAGCATTTT. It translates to CASRTGNNQPQHF.

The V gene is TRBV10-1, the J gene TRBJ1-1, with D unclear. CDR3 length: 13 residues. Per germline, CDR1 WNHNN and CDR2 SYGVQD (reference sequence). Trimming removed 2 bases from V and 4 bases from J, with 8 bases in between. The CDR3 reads CASSETGATEAFF. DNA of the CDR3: TGCGCCAGCAGTGAGACGGGTGCCACTGAAGCTTTCTTT.